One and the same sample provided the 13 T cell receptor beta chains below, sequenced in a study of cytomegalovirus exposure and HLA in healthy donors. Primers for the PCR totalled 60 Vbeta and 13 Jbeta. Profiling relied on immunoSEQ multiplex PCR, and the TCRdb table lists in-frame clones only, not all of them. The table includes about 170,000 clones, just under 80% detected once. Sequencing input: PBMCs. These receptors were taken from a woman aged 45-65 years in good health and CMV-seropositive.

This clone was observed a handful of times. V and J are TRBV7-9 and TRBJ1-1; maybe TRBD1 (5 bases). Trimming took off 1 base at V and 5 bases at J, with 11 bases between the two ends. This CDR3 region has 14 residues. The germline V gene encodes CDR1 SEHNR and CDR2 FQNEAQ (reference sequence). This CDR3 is CASSLEGVRTEAFF. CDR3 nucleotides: TGTGCCAGCAGCTTAGAAGGGGTTCGGACTGAAGCTTTCTTT.

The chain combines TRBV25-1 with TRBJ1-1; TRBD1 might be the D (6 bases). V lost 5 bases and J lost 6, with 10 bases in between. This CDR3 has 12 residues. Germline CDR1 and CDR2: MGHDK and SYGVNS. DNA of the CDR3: TGTGCCAGCAGTTGGACAGCTGCTGAAGCTTTCTTT. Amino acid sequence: CASSWTAAEAFF. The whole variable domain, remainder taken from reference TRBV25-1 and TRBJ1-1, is EADIYQTPRYLVIGTGKKITLECSQTMGHDKMYWYQQDPGMELHLIHYSYGVNSTEKGDLSSESTVSRIRTEHFPLTLESARPSHTSQYLCASSWTAAEAFFGQGTRLTVV.

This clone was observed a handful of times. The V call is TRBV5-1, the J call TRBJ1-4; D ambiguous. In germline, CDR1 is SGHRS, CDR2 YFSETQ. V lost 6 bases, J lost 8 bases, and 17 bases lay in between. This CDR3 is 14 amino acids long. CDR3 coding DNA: TGCGCCAGCACCCTTTCGGGAGGATACGAAAAACTGTTTTTT. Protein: CASTLSGGYEKLFF.

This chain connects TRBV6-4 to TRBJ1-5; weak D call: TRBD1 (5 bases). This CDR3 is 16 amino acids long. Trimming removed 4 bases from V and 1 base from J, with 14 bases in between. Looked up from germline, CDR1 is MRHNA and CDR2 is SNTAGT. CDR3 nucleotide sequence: TGTGCCAGCAGTGGCGCCGGGACTGGGAGCAATCAGCCCCAGCATTTT. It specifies CASSGAGTGSNQPQHF.

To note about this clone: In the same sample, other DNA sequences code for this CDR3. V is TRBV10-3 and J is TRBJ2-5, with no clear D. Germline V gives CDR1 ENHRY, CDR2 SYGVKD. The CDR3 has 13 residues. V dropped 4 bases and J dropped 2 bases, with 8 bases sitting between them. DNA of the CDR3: TGTGCCATCAGTGGACAAGGACAAGAGACCCAGTACTTC. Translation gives CAISGQGQETQYF.

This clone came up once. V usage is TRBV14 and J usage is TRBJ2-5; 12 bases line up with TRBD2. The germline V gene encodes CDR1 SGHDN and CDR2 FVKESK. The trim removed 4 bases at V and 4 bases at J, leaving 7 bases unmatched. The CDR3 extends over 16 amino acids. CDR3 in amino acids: CASSPLGLAGSETQYF. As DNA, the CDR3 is TGTGCCAGCAGCCCTCTAGGACTAGCGGGGTCAGAGACCCAGTACTTC.

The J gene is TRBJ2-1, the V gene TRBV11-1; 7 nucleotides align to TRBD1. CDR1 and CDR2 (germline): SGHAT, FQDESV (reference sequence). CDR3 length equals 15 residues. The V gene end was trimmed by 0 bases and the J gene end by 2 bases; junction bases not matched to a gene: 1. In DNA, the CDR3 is TGTGCCAGCAGCTTAGCAGGGGGCGCCTACAATGAGCAGTTCTTC. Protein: CASSLAGGAYNEQFF.

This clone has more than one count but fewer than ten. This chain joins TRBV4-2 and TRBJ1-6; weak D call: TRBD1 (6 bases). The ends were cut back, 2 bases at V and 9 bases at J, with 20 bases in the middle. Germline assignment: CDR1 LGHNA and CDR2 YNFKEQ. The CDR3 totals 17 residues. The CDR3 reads CASSQREVRGDSSPLHF. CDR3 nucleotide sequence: TGTGCCAGCAGCCAACGTGAAGTCAGGGGCGATAGTTCACCCCTCCACTTT.

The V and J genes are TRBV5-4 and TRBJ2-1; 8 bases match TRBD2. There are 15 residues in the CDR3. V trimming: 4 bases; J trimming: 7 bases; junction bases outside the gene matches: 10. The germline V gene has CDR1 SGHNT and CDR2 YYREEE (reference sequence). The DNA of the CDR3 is TGTGCCAGCAGCCCGAAGGGGACTAGTACGAATGAGCAGTTCTTC. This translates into CASSPKGTSTNEQFF.

CDR3 region: CASSLAGGFGDYGYTF. For the CDR3, the DNA is TGTGCCAGCAGTTTAGCGGGGGGCTTCGGCGACTATGGCTACACCTTC. This chain links TRBV27 with TRBJ1-2, with a weak D call TRBD1 (6 bases). CDR1 is MNHEY, CDR2 SMNVEV, per germline (reference sequence). V lost 2 bases and J 3 bases, leaving 16 bases between the germline ends. This CDR3 is built from 16 residues.

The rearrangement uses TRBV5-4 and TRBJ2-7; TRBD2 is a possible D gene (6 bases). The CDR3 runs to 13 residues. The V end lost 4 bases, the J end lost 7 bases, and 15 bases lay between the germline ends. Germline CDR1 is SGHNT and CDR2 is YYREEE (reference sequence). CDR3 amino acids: CASSLGEAGEQYF. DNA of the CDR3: TGTGCCAGCAGCCTGGGCGAAGCGGGTGAGCAGTACTTC.

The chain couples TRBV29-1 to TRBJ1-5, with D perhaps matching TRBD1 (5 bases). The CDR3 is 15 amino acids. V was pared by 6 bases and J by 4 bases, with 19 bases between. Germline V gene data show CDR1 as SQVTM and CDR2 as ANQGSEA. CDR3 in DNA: TGCAGCGTCTTATCCCCGGACGGGACTAATCAGCCCCAGCATTTT. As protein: CSVLSPDGTNQPQHF.

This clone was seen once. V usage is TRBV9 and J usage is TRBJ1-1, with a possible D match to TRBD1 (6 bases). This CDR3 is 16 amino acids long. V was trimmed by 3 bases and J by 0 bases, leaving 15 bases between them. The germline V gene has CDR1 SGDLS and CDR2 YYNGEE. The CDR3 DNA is TGTGCCAGCAGCGATGCTTCAGGGGACATGAACACTGAAGCTTTCTTT. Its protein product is CASSDASGDMNTEAFF.